Listed below are T cell receptor beta chains from one sample, sequenced in a study of Graves' ophthalmopathy and Graves' hyperthyroidism. From the multiplex PCR reads, TCRdb called clonotypes with MiXCR, one entry per CDR3 protein. This sample has almost 750,000 distinct CDR3 sequences, with around 40% found just once. The sample consisted of peripheral blood. Every receptor here comes from an adult man with Graves' ophthalmopathy. Each CDR3 is given with its conserved first and last residue. A D gene is named only where the DNA matches it firmly. Clone sizes are given selectively: once, few, many, or a class where the clone is expanded.

d_call	v_call	cdr3_length	j_call	clone_size	cdr3_nt	cdr3_aa
TRBD2	TRBV19	14	TRBJ2-2	NA	TGTGCCAGTAGTCCCCTAGCGGGAGCCGGGGAGCTGTTTTTT	CASSPLAGAGELFF
NA	TRBV25-1	15	TRBJ1-1	many	TGTGCCAGCAGTCTGCAGGGTATGGGGAACACTGAAGCTTTCTTT	CASSLQGMGNTEAFF
NA	TRBV2	13	TRBJ1-6	NA	TGTGCCAGCAGGGGGACATACAATCAGCCCCTCCACTTT	CASRGTYNQPLHF
NA	TRBV7-9	12	TRBJ2-2	many	TGTGCCAGCAGCTTAGTCGGCGGGGAGCTGTTTTTT	CASSLVGGELFF
TRBD1	TRBV24-1	12	TRBJ2-7	few	TGTGCCAGCAGTTCCAGGGGGAACGAGCAGTACTTC	CASSSRGNEQYF
NA	TRBV29-1	13	TRBJ1-5	many	TGCAGCGCCGCCGACGCAACCAATCGGCCCCAGCATTTT	CSAADATNRPQHF
NA	TRBV10-2	13	TRBJ2-7	NA	TGTGCCAGCAGTAAGGCGGAGTTGCAAGAGCAGTACTTC	CASSKAELQEQYF
NA	TRBV5-6	15	TRBJ2-5	NA	TGTGCCAGCAGCCTGTTAGGAGTCCCTCAAGAGACCCAGTACTTC	CASSLLGVPQETQYF
NA	TRBV2	15	TRBJ2-1	NA	TGTGCCAGCAGGTTTAATCCTACAGGGCCCAATGAGCAGTTCTTC	CASRFNPTGPNEQFF
NA	TRBV10-3	14	TRBJ1-2	NA	TGTGCCAGCAGTTACTCCAGGGGCGCGTATGGCTACACCTTC	CASSYSRGAYGYTF
TRBD1	TRBV7-8	13	TRBJ1-2	few	TGCGCCAGCAGCCAGGTTGGACAGGGGAGCTACACCTTC	CASSQVGQGSYTF
NA	TRBV19	15	TRBJ2-7	few	TGTGCCAGTACCACGAACCCCCCTGGTACCTACGAGCAGTACTTC	CASTTNPPGTYEQYF
NA	TRBV7-9	12	TRBJ2-2	many	TGTGCCAGCAGCTTCGGGGGCGGGGAGCTGTTTTTT	CASSFGGGELFF
NA	TRBV6-5	13	TRBJ2-7	NA	TGTGCCAGCAGAGGACCACAGGGAGCCGAGCAGTACTTC	CASRGPQGAEQYF
NA	TRBV19	12	TRBJ1-2	few	TGTGCCAGTAGGGGTCTAGAGGGGGGCGACACCTTC	CASRGLEGGDTF
NA	TRBV20-1	13	TRBJ1-1	few	TGCAGTGCTAGAGAAGATGGCAGGGGTGAAGCTTTCTTT	CSAREDGRGEAFF
NA	TRBV2	11	TRBJ2-5	NA	TGTGCCAGCAGCACGCAGGGGACCCAGTACTTC	CASSTQGTQYF
NA	TRBV10-2	16	TRBJ1-3	few	TGTGCCAGCAGTTCAATCAGGGGCGCGAAAGGAAACACCATATATTTT	CASSSIRGAKGNTIYF
NA	TRBV11-2	13	TRBJ1-6	NA	TGTGCCAGCAGCTTAACCCAGAATTCACCCCTCCACTTT	CASSLTQNSPLHF
NA	TRBV7-2	12	TRBJ1-2	NA	TGTGCCAGCAGCTTGGAGGCGCGTGGAAACACCTTC	CASSLEARGNTF
TRBD1	TRBV29-1	12	TRBJ1-4	NA	TGCAGCTACGGACAGGGTGGTGAAAAACTGTTTTTT	CSYGQGGEKLFF
NA	TRBV25-1	14	TRBJ1-2	once	TGTGCCAGCACCCCAGGGGAACTCCAAGCTGGCTACACCTTC	CASTPGELQAGYTF
NA	TRBV29-1	12	TRBJ2-3	few	TGCAGCGTTGTTTGGTCCGCAGATACGCAGTATTTT	CSVVWSADTQYF
TRBD1	TRBV2	16	TRBJ2-7	NA	TGTGCCAGCAGCCGAAGGGTTCCGGGACAGGGCTACGAGCAGTACTTC	CASSRRVPGQGYEQYF